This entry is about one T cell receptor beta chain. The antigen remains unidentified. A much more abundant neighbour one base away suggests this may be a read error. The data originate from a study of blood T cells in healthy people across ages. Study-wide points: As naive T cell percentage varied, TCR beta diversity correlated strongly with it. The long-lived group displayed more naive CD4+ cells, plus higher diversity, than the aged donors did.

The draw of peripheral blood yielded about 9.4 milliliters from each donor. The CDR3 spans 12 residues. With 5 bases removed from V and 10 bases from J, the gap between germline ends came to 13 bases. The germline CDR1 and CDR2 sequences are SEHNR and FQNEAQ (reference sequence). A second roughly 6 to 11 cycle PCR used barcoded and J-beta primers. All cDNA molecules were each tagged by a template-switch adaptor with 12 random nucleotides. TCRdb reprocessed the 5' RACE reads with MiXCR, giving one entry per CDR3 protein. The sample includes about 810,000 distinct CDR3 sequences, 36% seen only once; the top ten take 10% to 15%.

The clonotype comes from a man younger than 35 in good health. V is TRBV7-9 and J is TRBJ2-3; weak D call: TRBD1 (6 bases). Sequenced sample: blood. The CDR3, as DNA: TGTGCCAGCAGCCGCACAGGGAGTGCGCAGTATTTT. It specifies CASSRTGSAQYF.